This T cell receptor (beta chain) was profiled in a study of T cells expressing NK-cell markers. On the study more broadly: Sorted T-cell subsets CD3+CD56+NKG2C+, CD3+CD56+NKG2C- and CD3+CD56-NKG2C+ were TCR beta-sequenced. Whole-study findings and limits: These clonotypes, the leaders elsewhere, also led the CD3+CD56-NKG2C+ fraction in a few donors.

Making the TCR beta cDNA relied on 5'RACE template switching with UMIs. TCRdb reprocessed the 5' RACE reads, with one entry per CDR3 protein and no DNA. The table for this sample gives roughly 380,000 distinct CDR3 sequences. In the case of this clonotype: What it binds is not known.

Germline assignment: CDR1 SGDLS and CDR2 YYNGEE. CDR3 length: 17 residues. The origin of this receptor is a man aged 18-75 years in good health. Sequenced: blood T cells: a sorted CD56 or NKG2C T cell subset, CD4+ or CD8+ T cells, or bulk PBMC T cells (not recorded which). This sequence joins TRBV9 and TRBJ2-5; TCRdb's D call of TRBD2 is untestable without DNA. The CDR3 protein is CASSEASSGGAQETQYF.